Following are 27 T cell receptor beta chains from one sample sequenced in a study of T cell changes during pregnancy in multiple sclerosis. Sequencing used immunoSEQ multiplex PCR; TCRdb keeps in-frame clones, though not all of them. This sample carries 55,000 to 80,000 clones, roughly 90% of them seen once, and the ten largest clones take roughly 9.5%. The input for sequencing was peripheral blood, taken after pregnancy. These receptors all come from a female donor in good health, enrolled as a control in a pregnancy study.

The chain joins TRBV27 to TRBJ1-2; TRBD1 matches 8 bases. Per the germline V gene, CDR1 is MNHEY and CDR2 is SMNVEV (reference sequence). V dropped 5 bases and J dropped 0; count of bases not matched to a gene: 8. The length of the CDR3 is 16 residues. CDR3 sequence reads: CASSPDRALPNYGYTF. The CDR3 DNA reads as TGTGCCAGCAGTCCGGACAGGGCCCTTCCTAACTATGGCTACACCTTC.

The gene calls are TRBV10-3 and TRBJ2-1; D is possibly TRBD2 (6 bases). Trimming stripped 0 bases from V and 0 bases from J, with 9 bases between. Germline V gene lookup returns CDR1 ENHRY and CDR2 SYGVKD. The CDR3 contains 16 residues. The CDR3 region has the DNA TGTGCCATCAGTGAGTCGGCGGGGAGCTCCTACAATGAGCAGTTCTTC. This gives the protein CAISESAGSSYNEQFF.

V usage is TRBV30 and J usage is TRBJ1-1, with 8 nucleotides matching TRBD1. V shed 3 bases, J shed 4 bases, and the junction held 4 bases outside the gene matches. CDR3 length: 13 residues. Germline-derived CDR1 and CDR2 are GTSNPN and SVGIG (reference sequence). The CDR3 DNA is TGTGCCTGGAGCAGCACAGGGGGCACTGAAGCTTTCTTT. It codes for CAWSSTGGTEAFF.

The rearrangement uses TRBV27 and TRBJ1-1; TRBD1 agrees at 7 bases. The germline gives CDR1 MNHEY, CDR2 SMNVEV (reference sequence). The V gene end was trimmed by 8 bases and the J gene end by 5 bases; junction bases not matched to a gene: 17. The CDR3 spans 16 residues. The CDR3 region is CASWRQGVLLCTEAFF. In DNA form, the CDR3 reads TGTGCCAGCTGGAGACAGGGTGTCCTTTTGTGTACTGAAGCTTTCTTT.

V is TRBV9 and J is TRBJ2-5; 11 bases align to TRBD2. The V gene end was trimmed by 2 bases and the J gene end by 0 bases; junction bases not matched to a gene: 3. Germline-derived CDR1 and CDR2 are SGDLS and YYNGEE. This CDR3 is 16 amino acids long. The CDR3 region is CASSVGTSGNQETQYF. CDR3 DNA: TGTGCCAGCAGCGTCGGGACTAGCGGAAACCAAGAGACCCAGTACTTC.

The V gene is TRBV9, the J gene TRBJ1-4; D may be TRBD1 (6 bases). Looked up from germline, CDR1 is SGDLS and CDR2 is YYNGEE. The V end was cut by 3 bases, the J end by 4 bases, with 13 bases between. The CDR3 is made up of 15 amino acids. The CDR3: CASSASGTLNEKLFF. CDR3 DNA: TGTGCCAGCAGCGCCTCCGGGACACTTAATGAAAAACTGTTTTTT.

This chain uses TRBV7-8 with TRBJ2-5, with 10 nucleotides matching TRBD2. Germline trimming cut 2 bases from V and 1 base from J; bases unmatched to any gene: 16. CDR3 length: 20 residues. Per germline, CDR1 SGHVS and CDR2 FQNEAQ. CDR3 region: CASSLLEKGISGGLQETQYF. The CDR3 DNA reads TGTGCCAGCAGCTTACTCGAAAAGGGGATTAGCGGGGGGCTCCAAGAGACCCAGTACTTC.

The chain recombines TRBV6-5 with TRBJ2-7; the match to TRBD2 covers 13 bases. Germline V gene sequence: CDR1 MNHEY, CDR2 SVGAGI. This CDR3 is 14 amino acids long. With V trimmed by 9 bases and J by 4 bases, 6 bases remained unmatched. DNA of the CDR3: TGTGCCAGTCGCCGGACTAGCGGGAGTTACGAGCAGTACTTC. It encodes CASRRTSGSYEQYF.

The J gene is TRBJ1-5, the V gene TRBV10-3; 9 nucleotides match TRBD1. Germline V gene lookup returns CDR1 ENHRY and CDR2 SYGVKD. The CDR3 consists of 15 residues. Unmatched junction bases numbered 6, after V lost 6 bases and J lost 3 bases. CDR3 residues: CAISGGTGNNQPQHF. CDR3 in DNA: TGTGCCATCAGCGGGGGGACAGGGAACAATCAGCCCCAGCATTTT.

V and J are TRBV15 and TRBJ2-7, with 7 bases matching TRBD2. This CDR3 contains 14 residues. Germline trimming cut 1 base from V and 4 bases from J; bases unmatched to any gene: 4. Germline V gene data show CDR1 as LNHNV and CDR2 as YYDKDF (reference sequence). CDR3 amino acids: CATSRGGGAYEQYF. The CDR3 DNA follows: TGTGCCACCAGCAGAGGGGGAGGGGCTTACGAGCAGTACTTC.

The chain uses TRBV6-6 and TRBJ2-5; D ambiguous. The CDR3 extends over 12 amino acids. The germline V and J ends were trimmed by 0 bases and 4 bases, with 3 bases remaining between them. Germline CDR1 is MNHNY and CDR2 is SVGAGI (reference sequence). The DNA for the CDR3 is TGTGCCAGCAGTTACTCCGGAGAGACCCAGTACTTC. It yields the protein CASSYSGETQYF.

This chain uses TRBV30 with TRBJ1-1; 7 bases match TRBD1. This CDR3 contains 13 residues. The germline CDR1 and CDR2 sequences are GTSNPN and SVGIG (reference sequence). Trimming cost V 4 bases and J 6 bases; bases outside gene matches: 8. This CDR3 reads CAWNAQGSAEAFF. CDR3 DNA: TGTGCCTGGAACGCACAGGGGTCCGCTGAAGCTTTCTTT.

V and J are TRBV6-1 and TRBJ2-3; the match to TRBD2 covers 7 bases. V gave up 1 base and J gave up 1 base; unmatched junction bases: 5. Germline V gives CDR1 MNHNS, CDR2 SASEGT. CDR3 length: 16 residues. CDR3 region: CASSEVAGVGTDTQYF. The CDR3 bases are TGTGCCAGCAGTGAAGTGGCGGGAGTGGGCACAGATACGCAGTATTTT.

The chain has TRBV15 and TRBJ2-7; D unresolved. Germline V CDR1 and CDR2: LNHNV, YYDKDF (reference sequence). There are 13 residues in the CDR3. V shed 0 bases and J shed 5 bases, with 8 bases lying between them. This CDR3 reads CATSRDVGDEQYF. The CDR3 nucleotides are TGTGCCACCAGCAGAGATGTGGGCGACGAGCAGTACTTC.

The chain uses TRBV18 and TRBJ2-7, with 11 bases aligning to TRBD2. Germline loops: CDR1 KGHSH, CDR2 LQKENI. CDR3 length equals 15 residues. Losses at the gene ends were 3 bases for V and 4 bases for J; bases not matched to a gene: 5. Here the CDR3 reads CASSPGTSGQYEQYF. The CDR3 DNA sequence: TGTGCCAGCTCACCGGGGACTAGCGGACAATACGAGCAGTACTTC.

This CDR3 reads CASSLSGGPWDEQFF. CDR3 DNA: TGTGCCAGCAGCTTATCGGGGGGGCCATGGGATGAGCAGTTCTTC. This chain connects TRBV11-2 to TRBJ2-1, with 8 bases aligning to TRBD2. J lost 8 bases, V lost 2 bases, and 8 bases had no gene match. Germline V gene data show CDR1 as SGHAT and CDR2 as FQNNGV. CDR3 length: 15 residues. Using reference TRBV11-2 and TRBJ2-1 for the parts outside the CDR3, the full variable domain is EAGVAQSPRYKIIEKRQSVAFWCNPISGHATLYWYQQILGQGPKLLIQFQNNGVVDDSQLPKDRFSAERLKGVDSTLKIQPAKLEDSAVYLCASSLSGGPWDEQFFGPGTRLTVL.

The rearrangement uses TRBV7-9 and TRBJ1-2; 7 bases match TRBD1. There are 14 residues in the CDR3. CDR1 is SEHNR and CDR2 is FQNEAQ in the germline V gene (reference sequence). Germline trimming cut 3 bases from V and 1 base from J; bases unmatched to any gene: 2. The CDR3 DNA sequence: TGTGCCAGCAGCTTGGACAGGAGTAACTATGGCTACACCTTC. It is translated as CASSLDRSNYGYTF.

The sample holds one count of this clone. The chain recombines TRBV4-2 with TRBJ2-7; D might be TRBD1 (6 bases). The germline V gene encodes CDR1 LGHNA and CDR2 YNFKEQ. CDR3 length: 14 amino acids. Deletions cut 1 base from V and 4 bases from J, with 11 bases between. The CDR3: CASSQAQGPYEQYF. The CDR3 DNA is TGTGCCAGCAGCCAAGCACAGGGCCCTTACGAGCAGTACTTC.

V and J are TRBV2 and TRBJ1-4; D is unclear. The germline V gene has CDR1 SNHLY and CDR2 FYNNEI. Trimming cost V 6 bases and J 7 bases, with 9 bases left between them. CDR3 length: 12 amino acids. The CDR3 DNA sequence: TGTGCCAGCAGCGTCCCTCTTGAAAAACTGTTTTTT. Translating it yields CASSVPLEKLFF.

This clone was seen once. This chain's CDR3 is CASSLVTGGGYEQYF. The DNA for the CDR3 is TGCGCCAGCAGCTTGGTGACAGGGGGCGGCTACGAGCAGTACTTC. The rearrangement joins TRBV5-1 to TRBJ2-7; 10 bases map to TRBD1. The CDR3 consists of 15 residues. The germline CDR1 and CDR2 sequences are SGHRS and YFSETQ. Trimming took 0 bases from V and 3 from J; bases not matched to a gene: 3.

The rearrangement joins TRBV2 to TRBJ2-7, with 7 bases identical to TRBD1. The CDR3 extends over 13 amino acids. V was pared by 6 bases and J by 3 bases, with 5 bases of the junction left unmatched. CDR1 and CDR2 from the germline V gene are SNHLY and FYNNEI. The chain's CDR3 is CASRPQGVYEQYF. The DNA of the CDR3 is TGTGCCAGCAGGCCCCAGGGGGTCTACGAGCAGTACTTC. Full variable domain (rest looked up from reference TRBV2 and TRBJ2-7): EPEVTQTPSHQVTQMGQEVILRCVPISNHLYFYWYRQILGQKVEFLVSFYNNEISEKSEIFDDQFSVERPDGSNFTLKIRSTKLEDSAMYFCASRPQGVYEQYFGPGTRLTVT.

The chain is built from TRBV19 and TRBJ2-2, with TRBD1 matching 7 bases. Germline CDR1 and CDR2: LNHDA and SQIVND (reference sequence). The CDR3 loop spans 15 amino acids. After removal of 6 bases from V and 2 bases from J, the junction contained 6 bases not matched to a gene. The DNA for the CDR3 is TGTGCCAGTAGGCGACAGGGTAGCAACACCGGGGAGCTGTTTTTT. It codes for CASRRQGSNTGELFF.

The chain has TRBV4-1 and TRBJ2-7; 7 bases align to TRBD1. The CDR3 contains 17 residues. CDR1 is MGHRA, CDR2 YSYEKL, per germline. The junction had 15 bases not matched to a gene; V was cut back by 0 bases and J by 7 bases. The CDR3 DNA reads TGCGCCAGCAGCCAAGAAACAGGGGTCGAGGTGGTGGAGGAGCAGTACTTC. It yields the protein CASSQETGVEVVEEQYF.

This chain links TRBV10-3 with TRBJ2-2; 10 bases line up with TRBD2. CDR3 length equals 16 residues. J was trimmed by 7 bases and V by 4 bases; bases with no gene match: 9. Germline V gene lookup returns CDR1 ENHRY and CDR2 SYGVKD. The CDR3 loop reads CAISVSASGGYGELFF. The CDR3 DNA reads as TGTGCCATCAGTGTGTCGGCTAGCGGGGGCTACGGGGAGCTGTTTTTT.

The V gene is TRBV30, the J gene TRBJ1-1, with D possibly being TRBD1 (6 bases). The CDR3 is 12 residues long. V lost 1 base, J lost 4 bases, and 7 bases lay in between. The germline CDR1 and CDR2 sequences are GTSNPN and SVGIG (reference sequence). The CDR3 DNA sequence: TGTGCCTGGAGTGGACAGGTCACTGAAGCTTTCTTT. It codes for CAWSGQVTEAFF.

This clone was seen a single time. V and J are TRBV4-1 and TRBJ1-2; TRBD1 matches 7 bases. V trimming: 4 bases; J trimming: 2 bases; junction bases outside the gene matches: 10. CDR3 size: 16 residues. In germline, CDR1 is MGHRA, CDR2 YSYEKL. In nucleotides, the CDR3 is TGCGCCAGCAGCCGTAGAAACAGGGGTTTCAACTATGGCTACACCTTC. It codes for CASSRRNRGFNYGYTF.

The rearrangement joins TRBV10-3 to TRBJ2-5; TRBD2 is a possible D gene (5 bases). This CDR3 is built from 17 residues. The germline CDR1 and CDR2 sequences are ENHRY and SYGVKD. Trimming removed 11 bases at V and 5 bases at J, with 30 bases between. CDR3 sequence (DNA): TGTGCCCCCTGCCGCGCGGGTCGCGCAACTGTTAGGGAGACCCAGTACTTC. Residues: CAPCRAGRATVRETQYF.